Reported below is one TCR beta chain. Antigen: not known. The sample belongs to a study of cytomegalovirus exposure and HLA in healthy donors. Findings of the study overall: Earlier analysis looked at TCR beta V segments, and most were productive about 87% or about 30% of the time.

Germline V lookup: CDR1 SGHRS, CDR2 YFSETQ. CDR3 size: 14 residues. The V gene end was trimmed by 6 bases and the J gene end by 5 bases; junction bases not matched to a gene: 7. The PCR was carried out with 60 Vbeta primers and 13 Jbeta primers. Sequencing used immunoSEQ multiplex PCR; TCRdb keeps in-frame clones, though not all of them. The sample consists of about 170,000 clones, approximately 81% of them appearing once. The TCR originated in a woman in her 50s in good health and CMV-seronegative. The chain employs TRBV5-1 and TRBJ2-1; 8 bases are shared with TRBD2. Sequencing was done on a sample of PBMCs. This chain's CDR3 is CASTREVPHNEQFF. DNA of the CDR3: TGCGCCAGCACGCGGGAGGTCCCCCACAATGAGCAGTTCTTC.